What follows are 31 T cell receptor beta chains derived from one specimen sequenced in a study of T cells after yellow fever vaccination. TCRdb reprocessed the 5' RACE reads with MiXCR, giving one entry per CDR3 protein. The sample comprises some 670,000 distinct CDR3 sequences, roughly 12% of which are singletons, and 14% to 15% rests with the top ten. This material consisted of PBMCs, taken on the day of the yellow fever booster vaccination. All receptors come from a man between 25 and 39 years old who received the YFV17D yellow fever vaccine.

This chain joins TRBV4-2 and TRBJ2-1; 8 bases line up with TRBD2. The CDR3 totals 17 residues. After removal of 2 bases from V and 15 bases from J, the junction contained 21 bases not matched to a gene. Germline assignment: CDR1 LGHNA and CDR2 YNFKEQ. The CDR3 loop reads CASSQPHRDTLSGSVFF. The CDR3 coding sequence is TGTGCCAGCAGCCAACCTCACCGGGACACCTTGAGCGGGAGTGTGTTCTTC.

The chain carries TRBV7-2 and TRBJ2-1, with D possibly being TRBD1 or TRBD2 (5 bases each). The germline gives CDR1 SGHTA, CDR2 FQGNSA. CDR3 size: 16 residues. The V gene lost 5 bases and the J gene lost 6 bases, with 20 bases spanning the gap. CDR3 bases: TGTGCCAGCAGCCCCCAGGGACGCGGGCTGGTCAATGAGCAGTTCTTC. Its protein product is CASSPQGRGLVNEQFF. The full variable domain, with the rest looked up from reference TRBV7-2 and TRBJ2-1, is GAGVSQSPSNKVTEKGKDVELRCDPISGHTALYWYRQSLGQGLEFLIYFQGNSAPDKSGLPSDRFSAERTGGSVSTLTIQRTQQEDSAVYLCASSPQGRGLVNEQFFGPGTRLTVL.

This clonotype was detected a few times. The chain couples TRBV7-2 to TRBJ2-7, with a weak D call TRBD1 (6 bases). Germline V gene lookup returns CDR1 SGHTA and CDR2 FQGNSA. Trimming pared 1 base from V and 0 bases from J, leaving 10 bases between. CDR3 length: 15 residues. CDR3 protein: CASSLGHRASYEQYF. In DNA form, the CDR3 reads TGTGCCAGCAGCTTAGGTCACAGGGCCTCCTACGAGCAGTACTTC.

The chain combines TRBV20-1 with TRBJ2-1; 10 positions agree with TRBD2. The CDR3 has 15 residues. Trimming removed 5 bases from V and 4 bases from J; junction bases left unmatched: 8. CDR1 is DFQATT, CDR2 SNEGSKA, per germline (reference sequence). Written as DNA, the CDR3 is TGCAGTGCTCCACTACTAGCGGGAAGGTACAATGAGCAGTTCTTC. Translating gives CSAPLLAGRYNEQFF.

The chain couples TRBV6-5 to TRBJ2-1; D gene uncertain. The CDR3 runs 18 residues. The germline V gene encodes CDR1 MNHEY and CDR2 SVGAGI. The germline V and J ends were trimmed by 0 bases and 0 bases, with 15 bases remaining between them. The CDR3, as DNA: TGTGCCAGCAGTTACTCGACTGACCTCTTTAGCTCCTACAATGAGCAGTTCTTC. Translation: CASSYSTDLFSSYNEQFF.

The chain employs TRBV2 and TRBJ1-1; D remains ambiguous. V lost 5 bases and J lost 5, with 12 bases in between. Looked up from germline, CDR1 is SNHLY and CDR2 is FYNNEI. The CDR3 sequence is 13 residues long. The CDR3 spells CASSRSVETEAFF. CDR3 in DNA: TGTGCCAGCAGTCGATCCGTTGAGACTGAAGCTTTCTTT. The full variable domain, rest sourced from reference TRBV2 and TRBJ1-1, is EPEVTQTPSHQVTQMGQEVILRCVPISNHLYFYWYRQILGQKVEFLVSFYNNEISEKSEIFDDQFSVERPDGSNFTLKIRSTKLEDSAMYFCASSRSVETEAFFGQGTRLTVV.

This clonotype has only a few counts. This chain connects TRBV4-2 to TRBJ1-6; D unresolved. The CDR3 is 13 amino acids. V lost 0 bases and J lost 14, with 11 bases in between. Germline V gene sequence: CDR1 LGHNA, CDR2 YNFKEQ. For the CDR3, the DNA is TGTGCCAGCAGCCAAGAGGGAAAGGGATCCCTCCACTTT. This sequence encodes CASSQEGKGSLHF.

This clonotype was seen more than once but under ten times. The V gene is TRBV7-3, the J gene TRBJ2-2, with D uncertain. The CDR3 is 11 residues long. CDR1 and CDR2 (germline): SGHTA, FQGTGA. Trimming removed 8 bases from V and 6 bases from J, with 7 bases in between. The CDR3 nucleotides read TGTGCCAGCGGGTGGTCCGGGGAGCTGTTTTTT. Translation: CASGWSGELFF.

This clonotype was seen a few times. The chain uses TRBV9 and TRBJ1-6, with D possibly matching TRBD1 (5 bases). Trimming removed 0 bases at V and 5 bases at J, with 6 bases between. This CDR3 comprises 14 residues. Germline V lookup: CDR1 SGDLS, CDR2 YYNGEE. In DNA, the CDR3 is TGTGCCAGCAGCGTAGCAGGGAATAATTCACCCCTCCACTTT. Translated: CASSVAGNNSPLHF.

This clonotype has only a few counts. The V call is TRBV10-3, the J call TRBJ2-5, with 7 positions matching TRBD1. The V segment lost 0 bases and the J segment 4 bases; nucleotides outside the gene matches: 5. The CDR3 is 15 residues long. The germline V gene encodes CDR1 ENHRY and CDR2 SYGVKD. The CDR3 sequence is CAISESRGMGETQYF. The CDR3 nucleotides are TGTGCCATCAGTGAGTCCAGGGGGATGGGAGAGACCCAGTACTTC.

The rearrangement uses TRBV11-1 and TRBJ2-3; 12 bases agree with TRBD2. Germline loops: CDR1 SGHAT, CDR2 FQDESV (reference sequence). This CDR3 has 18 amino acids. Losses at the gene ends were 7 bases for V and 1 base for J; bases not matched to a gene: 12. In DNA form, the CDR3 reads TGTGCCAGCACTAGCGGGAGGGCGAGGGGAAGCGGCACAGATACGCAGTATTTT. Translated, it gives CASTSGRARGSGTDTQYF.

There are a few counts of this clonotype. The chain links TRBV20-1 to TRBJ2-1, with D perhaps TRBD1 (6 bases). CDR3 length: 18 amino acids. Deletions cut 7 bases from V and 0 bases from J, with 25 bases between. The germline gives CDR1 DFQATT, CDR2 SNEGSKA (reference sequence). CDR3 protein: CSGKGWGRQFSSYNEQFF. The CDR3 nucleotides are TGCAGTGGTAAAGGTTGGGGGCGACAGTTCAGCTCCTACAATGAGCAGTTCTTC.

This clonotype was seen only a few times. The chain combines TRBV20-1 with TRBJ1-6; 10 bases map to TRBD1. V gave up 0 bases and J gave up 7 bases; unmatched junction bases: 3. Germline CDR1 is DFQATT and CDR2 is SNEGSKA (reference sequence). The length of the CDR3 is 15 residues. The chain's CDR3 is CSAREGTGENSPLHF. The CDR3 DNA follows: TGCAGTGCTAGAGAGGGGACAGGGGAAAATTCACCCCTCCACTTT.

The chain has TRBV21-1 and TRBJ2-7; the table's D call, TRBD1, has no DNA check behind it. TRBV21-1 is a documented pseudogene. The CDR3 sequence is 16 residues long. The CDR3 region is CASSKERDSSPYEQYF. CDR3 sequence (DNA): TGTGCCAGCAGCAAAGAGAGGGACAGTTCCCCTTACGAGCAGTACTTC.

This clonotype has more than one count but fewer than ten. The rearrangement uses TRBV7-2 and TRBJ1-2; D is perhaps TRBD1 (5 bases). Germline V gene sequence: CDR1 SGHTA, CDR2 FQGNSA. The CDR3 has 15 amino acids. Trimming pared 1 base from V and 5 bases from J, leaving 14 bases between. The CDR3 protein is CASSLGAGLTYGYTF. CDR3 DNA: TGTGCCAGCAGCTTAGGGGCGGGGCTGACTTATGGCTACACCTTC.

The CDR3 region has the DNA TGCAGCGCAGGGGGCTTAGACACTGAAGCTTTCTTT. It encodes CSAGGLDTEAFF. The rearrangement joins TRBV29-1 to TRBJ1-1; 8 bases line up with TRBD1. V lost 7 bases to trimming and J lost 3 bases; unmatched junction nucleotides: 4. Germline CDR1 SQVTM, CDR2 ANQGSEA. The CDR3 sequence is 12 residues long.

The chain combines TRBV25-1 with TRBJ2-7; 7 positions agree with TRBD1. This CDR3 comprises 14 residues. The J segment lost 2 bases and the V segment lost 4 bases, leaving 5 bases of the junction unmatched. Germline V gene sequence: CDR1 MGHDK, CDR2 SYGVNS. CDR3 coding DNA: TGTGCCAGCAGTGGCCTGGGACAGCCCTACGAGCAGTACTTC. This translates into CASSGLGQPYEQYF.

This clonotype appeared a few times. V and J are TRBV14 and TRBJ2-3; D might be TRBD2 (6 bases). The ends were cut back, 0 bases at V and 2 bases at J, with 12 bases in the middle. Germline V gives CDR1 SGHDN, CDR2 FVKESK. The length of the CDR3 is 16 residues. The CDR3 spells CASSQDGGVNTDTQYF. CDR3 nucleotides: TGTGCCAGCAGCCAAGATGGCGGGGTAAACACAGATACGCAGTATTTT.

This sequence joins TRBV6-1 and TRBJ2-7; 7 bases map to TRBD2. The germline CDR1 and CDR2 sequences are MNHNS and SASEGT. The trim removed 7 bases at V and 7 bases at J, leaving 10 bases unmatched. The CDR3 is 13 amino acids. CDR3 in DNA: TGTGCCAGCACCCGGGACTATCTAGGGGAGCAGTACTTC. Its protein product is CASTRDYLGEQYF.

This clonotype appeared a few times. J is TRBJ2-5 and V is TRBV12-3 or TRBV12-4; D is perhaps TRBD1 (5 bases). The CDR3 has 13 amino acids. V dropped 4 bases and J dropped 3 bases, with 9 bases sitting between them. The CDR3 DNA reads TGTGCCAGCAGTTGGGTCAGGGAAGAGACCCAGTACTTC. Its translation: CASSWVREETQYF.

The chain recombines TRBV30 with TRBJ2-7; D is possibly TRBD1 (5 bases). CDR1 GTSNPN and CDR2 SVGIG come from the germline V gene (reference sequence). V was pared by 2 bases and J by 0 bases, with 14 bases between. CDR3 length equals 15 residues. CDR3 sequence: CAWSPLTGFSYEQYF. CDR3 bases: TGTGCCTGGAGTCCCCTCACAGGCTTCTCCTACGAGCAGTACTTC. Drawing the rest from reference TRBV30 and TRBJ2-7, the complete variable domain is SQTIHQWPATLVQPVGSPLSLECTVEGTSNPNLYWYRQAAGRGLQLLFYSVGIGQISSEVPQNLSASRPQDRQFILSSKKLLLSDSGFYLCAWSPLTGFSYEQYFGPGTRLTVT.

The chain couples TRBV7-2 to TRBJ2-1, with a tentative D call TRBD2 (5 bases). The V end lost 3 bases, the J end lost 6 bases, and 9 bases lay between the germline ends. The CDR3 spans 13 residues. Germline CDR1 SGHTA, CDR2 FQGNSA. The DNA for the CDR3 is TGTGCCAGCAGCTTTGTAGCGACCAATGAGCAGTTCTTC. This encodes CASSFVATNEQFF.

This clonotype occurred a few times. V is TRBV28 and J is TRBJ2-5, with 12 bases matching TRBD1. V lost 4 bases, J lost 7 bases, and 4 bases stayed unmatched. This CDR3 is 14 amino acids long. CDR1 and CDR2 (germline): MDHEN, SYDVKM. CDR3 protein: CASSYSGQGATQYF. The CDR3 region has the DNA TGTGCCAGCAGTTACTCGGGACAGGGGGCGACCCAGTACTTC. The full variable domain, with the rest looked up from reference TRBV28 and TRBJ2-5, is DVKVTQSSRYLVKRTGEKVFLECVQDMDHENMFWYRQDPGLGLRLIYFSYDVKMKEKGDIPEGYSVSREKKERFSLILESASTNQTSMYLCASSYSGQGATQYFGPGTRLLVL.

This clonotype was picked up a small number of times. CDR3 coding DNA: TGTGCCAGCAGTACCGTGTGGGGCAATCAGCCCCAGCATTTT. Amino acid sequence: CASSTVWGNQPQHF. This chain uses TRBV6-1 with TRBJ1-5; the D is unclear. CDR1 is MNHNS and CDR2 is SASEGT in the germline V gene. The CDR3 is made up of 14 amino acids. The ends were cut back, 5 bases at V and 2 bases at J, with 10 bases in the middle.

The gene calls are TRBV29-1 and TRBJ2-1, with D possibly matching TRBD2 (6 bases). Germline V gene lookup returns CDR1 SQVTM and CDR2 ANQGSEA. V gave up 7 bases and J gave up 5 bases, with 12 bases separating them. The CDR3 is 12 residues long. The CDR3 reads CSATSNHNEQFF. CDR3 nucleotide sequence: TGCAGCGCAACTAGCAACCACAATGAGCAGTTCTTC.

This clonotype was detected only a few times. The chain combines TRBV6-2 or TRBV6-3 with TRBJ2-4; 7 bases are shared with TRBD2. The CDR3 runs to 12 residues. V trimming: 10 bases; J trimming: 6 bases; junction bases outside the gene matches: 6. Germline V gene lookup returns CDR1 MNHEY and CDR2 SVGEGT. CDR3 loop: CATQGLGNIQYF. The CDR3 DNA follows: TGTGCCACCCAAGGACTAGGAAACATTCAGTACTTC.

This clonotype has only a few counts. A junction boundary mismatches the germline segment, possibly from a read error. The chain is built from TRBV5-5 and TRBJ1-5; a possible D gene is TRBD1 (5 bases). CDR3 length: 14 residues. The germline V gene has CDR1 SGHKS and CDR2 YYEKEE (reference sequence). The CDR3: CASRLGVADQPQHF. The DNA for the CDR3 is TGTGCCAGCAGATTGGGGGTGGCGGATCAGCCCCAGCATTTT.

This clonotype was counted ten times or more. The chain uses TRBV5-1 and TRBJ2-1, with 13 bases fitting TRBD2. This CDR3 comprises 14 residues. CDR1 is SGHRS, CDR2 YFSETQ, per germline. After removal of 6 bases from V and 10 bases from J, the junction contained 7 bases not matched to a gene. The CDR3 region has the DNA TGCGCCAGCACCCCCGGGGGACTAGCGGGAGAGCAGTTCTTC. This codes for CASTPGGLAGEQFF.

This chain links TRBV5-1 with TRBJ2-1; weak D call: TRBD1 (5 bases). V lost 0 bases and J lost 6, with 13 bases in between. CDR3 length: 15 residues. Germline CDR1 is SGHRS and CDR2 is YFSETQ. Here the CDR3 DNA reads TGCGCCAGCAGCTTGGACAGGCGTATGACCAATGAGCAGTTCTTC. Translated: CASSLDRRMTNEQFF.

This rearrangement joins TRBV20-1 to TRBJ2-5, with D possibly being TRBD2 (6 bases). From germline, CDR1 is DFQATT and CDR2 SNEGSKA (reference sequence). This CDR3 contains 14 residues. V lost 3 bases and J 1 base, leaving 12 bases between the germline ends. For the CDR3, the DNA is TGCAGTGCTAGGCTCGGGGGAGGCCAAGAGACCCAGTACTTC. Translating it yields CSARLGGGQETQYF.

The chain has TRBV6-1 and TRBJ2-3, with 7 positions matching TRBD2. The V gene end was trimmed by 6 bases and the J gene end by 8 bases; junction bases not matched to a gene: 17. Germline assignment: CDR1 MNHNS and CDR2 SASEGT. CDR3 length equals 16 residues. The CDR3: CASSPPSSGTSSTQYF. The DNA of the CDR3 is TGTGCCAGCAGCCCCCCATCAAGCGGGACTTCCAGTACGCAGTATTTT.